This T cell receptor beta chain was retrieved from a study of identical twins. The CDR3 covers 15 residues. Germline V lookup: CDR1 SGHTA, CDR2 FQGTGA. Between the trimmed V and J ends, which lost 4 bases and 9 bases, there was a span of 19 bases. TCRdb reprocessed the 5' RACE reads with MiXCR, giving one entry per CDR3 protein. Among a few hundred thousand distinct CDR3 sequences listed, around 8.3% were seen once. General study points: Insertions ran lower in abundant cord blood beta clonotypes, though not in memory repertoires. Twins shared beta out-of-frame sequences in excess, but this excess was weaker.

In its sample, this clonotype was seen a few times. What it binds is unknown. These data were likewise used in another study, on yellow fever vaccine responses in identical twins. As that study records: Reportedly, the T cell response mounted by twins to vaccine seemed partly convergent, partly personalized.

Material: CD8+ T cells sorted from blood. This clonotype was sampled from a woman under 30 in good health. The chain links TRBV7-3 to TRBJ2-1; the D gene could be TRBD1 or TRBD2 (5 bases each). The DNA for the CDR3 is TGTGCCAGCAGCTCGACTCATGGGACCCTCGTTGAGCAGTTCTTC. Translation: CASSSTHGTLVEQFF.